Below, 8 T cell receptor beta chains from the same sample are listed, as sequenced in a study of blood T cell repertoires in COVID-19. Produced via immunoSEQ multiplex PCR; TCRdb's table is partial and in-frame only. The sample has a few hundred thousand clones; 70% to 90% are singletons. Source material: peripheral blood. All receptors derive from a woman in her sixties with acute or convalescent COVID-19.

This sequence joins TRBV7-2 and TRBJ2-7; 7 nucleotides align to TRBD1. Per the germline V gene, CDR1 is SGHTA and CDR2 is FQGNSA. CDR3 length equals 15 residues. J was trimmed by 5 bases and V by 0 bases; bases with no gene match: 7. The CDR3: CASSLAMTGYHEQYF. The CDR3 region has the DNA TGTGCCAGCAGCTTAGCGATGACAGGGTACCACGAGCAGTACTTC.

This rearrangement joins TRBV6-4 to TRBJ1-2; a possible D gene is TRBD1 (6 bases). The V and J ends lost 3 bases and 12 bases respectively, with 17 bases between them. Germline-derived CDR1 and CDR2 are MRHNA and SNTAGT. This CDR3 has 13 amino acids. The CDR3 reads CASSETTGTTHTF. The CDR3 bases are TGTGCCAGCAGTGAGACAACCGGGACAACCCACACCTTC.

This rearrangement joins TRBV11-1 to TRBJ2-2; D perhaps matches TRBD2 (6 bases). The CDR3 totals 19 residues. The V gene's germline CDR1 is SGHAT and CDR2 FQDESV (reference sequence). The V end was cut by 0 bases, the J end by 0 bases, with 17 bases between. The CDR3 DNA sequence: TGTGCCAGCAGCTTAGCGCTTATGGGAGGACCGCCGAACACCGGGGAGCTGTTTTTT. Its protein product is CASSLALMGGPPNTGELFF.

V and J are TRBV3-1 (or the pseudogene TRBV3-2) and TRBJ2-7; D is uncertain. Germline CDR1 and CDR2: LGHDT and YNNKEL (reference sequence). The V end was cut by 1 base, the J end by 5 bases, with 15 bases between. This CDR3 has 15 residues. In DNA form, the CDR3 reads TGTGCCAGCAGCCAAGGAGGTAGTCCGTTCCACGAGCAGTACTTC. It is translated as CASSQGGSPFHEQYF.

This clone appeared a single time. V usage is TRBV7-9 and J usage is TRBJ1-4; D ambiguous. Trimming removed 0 bases from V and 4 bases from J, with 12 bases in between. This CDR3 has 16 residues. Germline CDR1 and CDR2: SEHNR and FQNEAQ (reference sequence). CDR3 sequence reads: CASSLAGSGLNEKLFF. The CDR3 nucleotides are TGTGCCAGCAGCTTAGCGGGGAGTGGCCTTAATGAAAAACTGTTTTTT.

The V and J genes are TRBV7-2 and TRBJ1-1; D remains ambiguous. Germline V CDR1 and CDR2: SGHTA, FQGNSA. The V and J ends lost 8 bases and 1 base respectively, with 11 bases between them. The length of the CDR3 is 13 residues. In DNA form, the CDR3 reads TGTGCCAGCTTCCTCAGTGGGAACACTGAAGCTTTCTTT. This codes for CASFLSGNTEAFF.

The chain is built from TRBV11-2 and TRBJ2-3; the match to TRBD2 covers 9 bases. V dropped 0 bases and J dropped 4; count of bases not matched to a gene: 11. Looked up from germline, CDR1 is SGHAT and CDR2 is FQNNGV. The length of the CDR3 is 18 residues. As DNA, the CDR3 is TGTGCCAGCAGCTTAGAATCCCAGCTAGCGGGAATCGCAGATACGCAGTATTTT. It codes for CASSLESQLAGIADTQYF.

The chain couples TRBV28 to TRBJ1-4; D is ambiguous. Deletions cut 11 bases from V and 8 bases from J, with 12 bases between. Germline V CDR1 and CDR2: MDHEN, SYDVKM. The CDR3 loop spans 11 amino acids. The CDR3 protein is CAPSSREKLFF. The CDR3 bases are TGTGCCCCCTCATCGAGAGAAAAACTGTTTTTT.